Listed here is a single T cell receptor beta chain. CDR1 and CDR2 (germline): SGHTA, FQGNSA. V shed 2 bases, J shed 5 bases, and the junction held 2 bases outside the gene matches. The CDR3 runs to 14 residues. This entry belongs to a study of T cell changes during pregnancy in multiple sclerosis. Profiling relied on immunoSEQ multiplex PCR, and the TCRdb table lists in-frame clones only, not all of them. The data hold under 65,000 clones, with approximately 92% observed a single time. The starting material was peripheral blood, obtained after pregnancy. The clonotype comes from a female donor in good health, enrolled as a control in a pregnancy study. The V gene is TRBV7-2, the J gene TRBJ1-5, with TRBD1 identical over 8 bases. The CDR3 region is CASSLKTGDQPQHF. In nucleotides, the CDR3 is TGTGCCAGCAGCTTAAAGACAGGGGATCAGCCCCAGCATTTT.